This T cell receptor beta chain stems from a study of cytomegalovirus exposure and HLA in healthy donors. V shed 1 base and J 1 base; nucleotides not matched to a gene: 4. The CDR3 length is 15 residues. CDR1 is SGHRS, CDR2 YFSETQ, per germline. This clone occurred a few times. Antigen: not known. Study outcomes and limitations: Most TCR sequences showed up rarely, but some public TCRs showed up in many donors.

This PCR relied on a set of 60 Vbeta primers and 13 Jbeta primers. Measured with immunoSEQ multiplex PCR; TCRdb has only the in-frame clones, and not every one. The sample holds 150,000 or so clones, 65% to 85% seen once. The chain employs TRBV5-1 and TRBJ2-5; 7 bases match TRBD1. This clonotype originated in a man aged 18 to 29 in good health and CMV-seronegative. What was sequenced was PBMCs. As DNA, the CDR3 is TGCGCCAGCAGCTTGAACAGGGGTAGCCAAGAGACCCAGTACTTC. It is translated as CASSLNRGSQETQYF.